This TCR beta chain was documented in a study of blood T cell repertoires in COVID-19. Study-level information: Samples of COVID-19 (acute and convalescent) were obtained from the United States, Italy and Spain. PBMCs, B-cell-depleted T cells, or T cells were the source of the cDNA or gDNA that made up the material.

Per the study methods: The assay estimated nucleated cells by amplifying reference gene primers. The method was immunoSEQ multiplex PCR; TCRdb's version includes in-frame clones alone and lacks a portion of them. V, J and clone size are those of that table, while D and trimming were read from the DNA. The sample includes approximately 80,000 clones, 81% of them seen just once. This CDR3 is built from 14 residues. Germline lookup yields CDR1 KGHSH and CDR2 LQKENI. Trimming pared 1 base from V and 2 bases from J, leaving 8 bases between. What was sequenced was peripheral blood. This clonotype was obtained from a man older than 75 with acute or convalescent COVID-19. The chain recombines TRBV18 with TRBJ1-1; D is ambiguous. In DNA form, the CDR3 reads TGTGCCAGCTCACCACAGCGAGGCAACACTGAAGCTTTCTTT. Its protein product is CASSPQRGNTEAFF.